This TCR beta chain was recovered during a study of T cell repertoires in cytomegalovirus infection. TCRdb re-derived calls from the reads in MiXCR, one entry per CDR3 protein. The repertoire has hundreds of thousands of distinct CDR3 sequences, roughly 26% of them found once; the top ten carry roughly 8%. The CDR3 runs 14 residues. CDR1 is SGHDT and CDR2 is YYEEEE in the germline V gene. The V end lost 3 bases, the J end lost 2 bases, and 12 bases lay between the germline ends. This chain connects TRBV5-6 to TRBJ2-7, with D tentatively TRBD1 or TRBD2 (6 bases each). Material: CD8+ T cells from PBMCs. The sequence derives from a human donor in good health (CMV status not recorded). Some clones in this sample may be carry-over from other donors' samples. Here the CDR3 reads CASSSGDNPYEQYF. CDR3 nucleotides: TGTGCCAGCAGCTCGGGGGACAACCCCTACGAGCAGTACTTC.